Listed here is a single T cell receptor (beta chain). The PCR had 60 Vbeta and 13 Jbeta primers. Assay used: immunoSEQ multiplex PCR; TCRdb lists only in-frame clones, some missing. The sample has some 200,000 clones, roughly 87% seen once. The sample belongs to a study of cytomegalovirus exposure and HLA in healthy donors. Trimming at V came to 5 bases and at J to 11 bases, leaving 7 bases not matched to a gene. The CDR3 spans 11 residues. Germline V gives CDR1 SGHRS, CDR2 YFSETQ. This clonotype was obtained from a girl under two years old in good health and CMV-seronegative. Material: PBMCs. The V gene is TRBV5-1, the J gene TRBJ2-7, with TRBD1 identical over 7 bases. The CDR3 region has the DNA TGCGCCAGCAGTTCCGACAGGGTGGAGTACTTC. Residues: CASSSDRVEYF. Filled out from reference TRBV5-1 and TRBJ2-7, the complete variable domain reads KAGVTQTPRYLIKTRGQQVTLSCSPISGHRSVSWYQQTPGQGLQFLFEYFSETQRNKGNFPGRFSGRQFSNSRSEMNVSTLELGDSALYLCASSSDRVEYFGPGTRLTVT.